The next 12 T cell receptor beta chains were all read from a single sample in a study of technical replicates of blood from a few donors. Measured with immunoSEQ multiplex PCR; TCRdb has only the in-frame clones, and not every one. The sample lists about 72,000 clones; just under 97% were seen once. Source material: T cells isolated from PBMCs. Receptors were obtained from a human donor in good health.

The chain is built from TRBV5-4 and TRBJ2-5; tentatively, D is TRBD2 (5 bases). The CDR3 totals 14 residues. The ends were cut back, 3 bases at V and 5 bases at J, with 14 bases in the middle. Per the germline V gene, CDR1 is SGHNT and CDR2 is YYREEE (reference sequence). CDR3 bases: TGTGCCAGCAGCTCGGAAGGGAGTGGGGAGACCCAGTACTTC. This encodes CASSSEGSGETQYF.

The V call is TRBV21-1, the J call TRBJ1-3; the D segment call TRBD1 is taken from the table without a DNA check. TRBV21-1 represents a pseudogene. The CDR3 has 19 amino acids. This CDR3 reads CASTKGTGPIPHSGNTIYF. CDR3 bases: TGTGCCAGCACTAAGGGGACAGGGCCTATACCCCACTCTGGAAACACCATATATTTT.

The chain links TRBV6-5 to TRBJ2-1; 11 bases fit TRBD2. The germline CDR1 and CDR2 sequences are MNHEY and SVGAGI. The CDR3 is 14 residues long. With 6 bases clipped from V and 8 bases from J, the junction kept 6 bases outside the gene matches. In DNA, the CDR3 is TGTGCCAGCAGCCTAGCGGGAGGTATGTATGAGCAGTTCTTC. Amino acid sequence: CASSLAGGMYEQFF.

This rearrangement joins TRBV5-1 to TRBJ2-5, with D possibly TRBD1 on 6 matching bases. Germline values: CDR1 SGHRS, CDR2 YFSETQ. The CDR3 length is 14 residues. Trimming removed 0 bases at V and 3 bases at J, with 9 bases between. This chain's CDR3 is CASSLGQGKETQYF. For the CDR3, the DNA is TGCGCCAGCAGCTTGGGGCAGGGGAAAGAGACCCAGTACTTC.

The chain carries TRBV6-1 and TRBJ1-2, with no clear D. This CDR3 comprises 16 residues. From germline, CDR1 is MNHNS and CDR2 SASEGT. Trimming stripped 1 base from V and 2 bases from J, with 14 bases between. The CDR3 DNA sequence: TGTGCCAGCAGTGAAGGCCCGTGGGTAGCGAACTATGGCTACACCTTC. This gives the protein CASSEGPWVANYGYTF.

The V call is TRBV7-9, the J call TRBJ2-1, with 12 bases that match TRBD2. The CDR3 totals 17 residues. J lost 1 base, V lost 1 base, and 2 bases had no gene match. Germline V gene sequence: CDR1 SEHNR, CDR2 FQNEAQ (reference sequence). The CDR3 region has the DNA TGTGCCAGCAGCTTAGGACTAGCGGGGGATTCCTACAATGAGCAGTTCTTC. Its translation is CASSLGLAGDSYNEQFF.

J is TRBJ1-5 and V is TRBV19; possibly TRBD1 for D (6 bases). CDR1 and CDR2 from the germline V gene are LNHDA and SQIVND (reference sequence). V was cut by 4 bases and J by 6 bases, with 13 bases left in between. The CDR3 has 14 amino acids. The CDR3 region is CASSTLTGLQPQHF. CDR3 coding DNA: TGTGCCAGTAGTACGCTCACAGGGCTTCAGCCCCAGCATTTT.

The CDR3 region has the DNA TGTGCCTGGAGTGAAGACAGGGGCTGGGGTGAAAAACTGTTTTTT. Protein product: CAWSEDRGWGEKLFF. J is TRBJ1-4 and V is TRBV30; 8 bases agree with TRBD1. V shed 1 base and J 7 bases; nucleotides not matched to a gene: 8. Per the germline V gene, CDR1 is GTSNPN and CDR2 is SVGIG (reference sequence). The CDR3 totals 15 residues.

The chain has TRBV30 and TRBJ1-4; a possible D gene is TRBD1 (5 bases). CDR1 is GTSNPN, CDR2 SVGIG, per germline (reference sequence). Trimming took 3 bases from V and 0 from J, leaving 11 bases between them. The CDR3 spans 15 residues. CDR3 region: CAWREGFSTNEKLFF. CDR3 coding DNA: TGTGCCTGGAGGGAGGGGTTTTCAACTAATGAAAAACTGTTTTTT.

This rearrangement joins TRBV25-1 to TRBJ2-3, with TRBD2 as a possible D gene (5 bases). The CDR3 loop spans 14 amino acids. CDR1 and CDR2 (germline): MGHDK, SYGVNS. The V and J ends lost 10 bases and 2 bases respectively, with 16 bases between them. The CDR3 coding sequence is TGTGCCACCGGTTTCCGGGGTAACACAGATACGCAGTATTTT. Its protein is CATGFRGNTDTQYF.

This chain uses TRBV19 with TRBJ2-7; D is possibly TRBD2 (5 bases). There are 14 residues in the CDR3. The germline V and J ends were trimmed by 5 bases and 2 bases, with 13 bases remaining between them. The germline V gene has CDR1 LNHDA and CDR2 SQIVND (reference sequence). CDR3 sequence: CASSPRGIPYEQYF. The CDR3 nucleotides read TGTGCCAGTAGTCCCCGAGGGATACCCTACGAGCAGTACTTC.

The chain employs TRBV9 and TRBJ2-2; D might be TRBD2 (6 bases). CDR3 length equals 16 residues. In germline, CDR1 is SGDLS, CDR2 YYNGEE. The V end was cut by 0 bases, the J end by 5 bases, with 14 bases between. The DNA of the CDR3 is TGTGCCAGCAGCGTAGCGGAGGGGCAAGCAACCGGGGAGCTGTTTTTT. It is translated as CASSVAEGQATGELFF. The full variable domain, in which reference TRBV9 and TRBJ2-2 provide the parts outside the CDR3, is DSGVTQTPKHLITATGQRVTLRCSPRSGDLSVYWYQQSLDQGLQFLIQYYNGEERAKGNILERFSAQQFPDLHSELNLSSLELGDSALYFCASSVAEGQATGELFFGEGSRLTVL.